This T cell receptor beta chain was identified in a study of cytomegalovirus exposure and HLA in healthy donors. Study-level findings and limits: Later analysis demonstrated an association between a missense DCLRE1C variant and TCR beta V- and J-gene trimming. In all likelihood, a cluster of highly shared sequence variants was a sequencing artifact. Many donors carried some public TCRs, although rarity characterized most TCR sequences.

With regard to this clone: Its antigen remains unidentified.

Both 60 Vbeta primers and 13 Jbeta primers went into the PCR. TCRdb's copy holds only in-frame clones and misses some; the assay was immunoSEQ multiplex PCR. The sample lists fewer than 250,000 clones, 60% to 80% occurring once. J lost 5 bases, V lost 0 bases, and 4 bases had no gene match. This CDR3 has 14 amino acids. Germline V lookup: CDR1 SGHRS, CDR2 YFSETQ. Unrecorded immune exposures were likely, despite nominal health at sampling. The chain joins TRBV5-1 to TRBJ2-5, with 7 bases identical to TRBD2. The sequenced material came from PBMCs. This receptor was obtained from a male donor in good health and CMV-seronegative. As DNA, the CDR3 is TGCGCCAGCAGCTTGGGCGGGAGAGGGGAGACCCAGTACTTC. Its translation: CASSLGGRGETQYF. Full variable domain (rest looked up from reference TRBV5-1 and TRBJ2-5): KAGVTQTPRYLIKTRGQQVTLSCSPISGHRSVSWYQQTPGQGLQFLFEYFSETQRNKGNFPGRFSGRQFSNSRSEMNVSTLELGDSALYLCASSLGGRGETQYFGPGTRLLVL.